This T cell receptor (beta chain) was profiled in a study of T-cell memory formation after mild COVID-19. Study context: TCR clustering was largely donor specific.

Germline V gene lookup returns CDR1 KGHDR and CDR2 SFDVKD. CDR3 length: 14 residues. V was clipped by 7 bases and J by 5 bases; unmatched bases: 6. This clonotype was counted only a few times. Its antigen remains unidentified. Study-level results: Contracting clones, day 15 to 85, had balanced CD4/CD8, and later expanders favored CD4+. Among clones peaking at day 37 in the second wave, SARS-CoV-2 specificity remained unconfirmed. Some responding clones appeared in pre-infection memory, suggesting cross-reactive memory joined.

MiXCR, applied by TCRdb to the 5' RACE reads, yields one record per CDR3 protein. The sample has roughly 500,000 distinct CDR3 sequences; around 20% are singletons. This clonotype originated in an adult woman who had mild COVID-19 (a few samples of this study predate the infection). Cell type and time point are not known. J is TRBJ2-2 and V is TRBV24-1; 7 bases agree with TRBD1. Specimen: PBMCs or a T cell subset sorted from them (not recorded which). This CDR3 reads CATRGQASTGELFF. CDR3 DNA: TGTGCCACCAGAGGACAGGCTTCGACCGGGGAGCTGTTTTTT.